Below are 16 T cell receptor beta chains sequenced from a single sample in a study of spatial heterogeneity in lung cancer. One entry per CDR3 protein results from TCRdb running MiXCR on the 5' RACE reads. The repertoire has 16,000 or so distinct CDR3 sequences, roughly 7.1% of them found once; the top ten carry around 20%. Indicated time point: sample taken at primary tumor resection. Their cognate antigens are unknown. Study observations and caveats: In tumors, expanded intratumoral alpha and beta TCR counts tracked mutation counts.

The sequencing here drew on lung tumor tissue, taken at surgery. The receptors derive from a female donor with early-stage non-small cell lung cancer.

This clonotype has at least ten counts. This beta chain is an unintended read in a library built for alpha chains; its size means little. The CDR3 nucleotides are TGTGCCAGCAGCTTCGTAAGAGGGACCCCCAACTACGAGCAGTACTTC. This encodes CASSFVRGTPNYEQYF. The chain is built from TRBV7-2 and TRBJ2-7; D may correspond to TRBD1 or TRBD2 (5 bases each). Germline V gene sequence: CDR1 SGHTA, CDR2 FQGNSA. Trimming took off 3 bases at V and 3 bases at J, with 18 bases between the two ends. The CDR3 loop spans 16 amino acids.

This clonotype was counted many times. This beta chain is a stray sequence in a library constructed for alpha chains; its clone size is not meaningful. The chain has TRBV5-1 and TRBJ2-7, with no clear D. V lost 1 base, J lost 4 bases, and 9 bases lay in between. The CDR3 sequence is 13 residues long. CDR1 SGHRS and CDR2 YFSETQ come from the germline V gene. CDR3 sequence: CASSLSSLYEQYF. Written as DNA, the CDR3 is TGCGCCAGCAGCTTGTCCTCGCTATACGAGCAGTACTTC. Combining the CDR3 with reference TRBV5-1 and TRBJ2-7 gives the whole variable domain KAGVTQTPRYLIKTRGQQVTLSCSPISGHRSVSWYQQTPGQGLQFLFEYFSETQRNKGNFPGRFSGRQFSNSRSEMNVSTLELGDSALYLCASSLSSLYEQYFGPGTRLTVT.

This clonotype was observed at least ten times. Since the library was made to target alpha chains, this beta chain is a stray read and its abundance is not meaningful. The chain has TRBV24-1 and TRBJ1-5, with 7 bases lining up with TRBD1. J was trimmed by 5 bases and V by 0 bases; bases with no gene match: 6. The CDR3 consists of 16 residues. The germline V gene has CDR1 KGHDR and CDR2 SFDVKD. The CDR3 loop is CATSDLRRDRYQPQHF. CDR3 nucleotides: TGTGCCACCAGTGATTTGCGCCGGGACAGATATCAGCCCCAGCATTTT.

This clonotype was seen ten or more times. With the library built for alpha chains, this beta chain is off target and its frequency is not meaningful. The V and J genes are TRBV12-3 or TRBV12-4 and TRBJ1-2; D gene ambiguous. Trimming took 3 bases from V and 4 from J, leaving 12 bases between them. This CDR3 spans 14 amino acids. The DNA for the CDR3 is TGTGCCAGCAGTTTGCGCCTCGAGGGCTATGGCTACACCTTC. Amino acids: CASSLRLEGYGYTF.

The sample holds many counts of this clonotype. As an off-target read in a library built for alpha chains, this beta chain has a frequency of little significance. The rearrangement joins TRBV6-1 to TRBJ1-2; D unresolved. Per germline, CDR1 MNHNS and CDR2 SASEGT. Between the trimmed V and J ends, which lost 1 base and 5 bases, there was a span of 20 bases. The length of the CDR3 is 17 residues. Written as DNA, the CDR3 is TGTGCCAGCAGTGAAGGGCAGGCGTCCGCTCTGGGGTATGGCTACACCTTC. This gives the protein CASSEGQASALGYGYTF.

A few counts support this clonotype. Little can be read into the size of this beta chain, an off-target read in a library designed for alpha chains. The rearrangement uses TRBV11-2 and TRBJ2-3; 14 bases agree with TRBD2. V shed 5 bases, J shed 0 bases, and the junction held 7 bases outside the gene matches. CDR1 is SGHAT and CDR2 is FQNNGV in the germline V gene. The CDR3 sequence is 18 residues long. The CDR3 reads CASSPGLAGVTSTDTQYF. In nucleotides, the CDR3 is TGTGCCAGCAGCCCGGGACTAGCGGGGGTTACTAGCACAGATACGCAGTATTTT.

This clonotype showed up many times. In a library made to pick up alpha chains, this beta chain is a stray read with a size that means little. The V gene is TRBV6-5, the J gene TRBJ2-5; 8 positions agree with TRBD1. V was pared by 2 bases and J by 4 bases, with 6 bases of the junction left unmatched. The CDR3 totals 15 residues. Germline V gene sequence: CDR1 MNHEY, CDR2 SVGAGI. This CDR3 is CASSYGRGRLETQYF. The CDR3 DNA is TGTGCCAGCAGTTACGGCAGGGGGCGGTTAGAGACCCAGTACTTC.

Of note for this clonotype: Being off target in a library aimed at alpha chains, this beta chain has a size of little meaning. This chain links TRBV29-1 with TRBJ2-2; a possible D gene is TRBD1 (5 bases). Germline V gives CDR1 SQVTM, CDR2 ANQGSEA. The ends were cut back, 4 bases at V and 6 bases at J, with 18 bases in the middle. This CDR3 region has 15 residues. CDR3 region: CSVVVRQGNPGELFF. The CDR3 DNA reads as TGCAGCGTTGTCGTGCGGCAGGGCAATCCCGGGGAGCTGTTTTTT.

By share, this clonotype counts as medium-sized. A library prepared for alpha chains yielded this beta chain as an off-target read; its size is of little meaning. The chain employs TRBV20-1 and TRBJ1-2; D possibly corresponds to TRBD1 (5 bases). V lost 0 bases to trimming and J lost 0 bases, with 14 bases between them. CDR3 size: 16 residues. CDR1 DFQATT and CDR2 SNEGSKA come from the germline V gene (reference sequence). CDR3 sequence (DNA): TGCAGTGCTAGAGATGGGGCCAGGGCCACTAACTATGGCTACACCTTC. Its translation is CSARDGARATNYGYTF.

This clonotype was detected a few times. This beta chain represents an off-target read in a library built for alpha chains; its size is of limited meaning. The V and J genes are TRBV6-5 and TRBJ2-2; D not certain. The CDR3 contains 12 residues. Germline V gene data show CDR1 as MNHEY and CDR2 as SVGAGI. Trimming took 2 bases from V and 12 from J, leaving 10 bases between them. This CDR3 reads CASSYRSSKLFF. The CDR3 nucleotides read TGTGCCAGCAGTTACAGGTCGTCTAAGCTGTTTTTT.

The table lists this clonotype with many counts. The library was designed around alpha chains, so this beta chain is a stray read whose abundance carries little weight. The chain employs TRBV2 and TRBJ2-2; no firm D call. CDR1 and CDR2 from the germline V gene are SNHLY and FYNNEI. The CDR3 totals 13 residues. V was trimmed by 7 bases and J by 5 bases, leaving 11 bases between them. The CDR3 nucleotides read TGTGCCAGCAAATCGACAAGTACCGGGGAGCTGTTTTTT. It specifies CASKSTSTGELFF.

This clonotype was seen at least ten times. Since it is a stray read in a library aimed at alpha chains, this beta chain has a size that is not meaningful. J is TRBJ2-7 and V is TRBV6-2 or TRBV6-3; D gene ambiguous. Germline CDR1 is MNHEY and CDR2 is SVGEGT. Trimming cost V 6 bases and J 6 bases, with 12 bases left between them. The CDR3 loop spans 12 amino acids. CDR3 loop: CASSLRAREQYF. The CDR3, as DNA: TGTGCCAGCAGCTTAAGGGCGCGCGAGCAGTACTTC.

In this sample, this clonotype turned up many times. One junction end disagrees with the germline gene, perhaps due to a read error. The library was designed around alpha chains, so this beta chain is a stray read whose abundance carries little weight. The V gene is TRBV19, the J gene TRBJ2-1; 7 positions match TRBD2. Germline assignment: CDR1 LNHDA and CDR2 SQIVND (reference sequence). The CDR3 is 16 residues long. The CDR3 here is CASSIFERGRGNEQFF. CDR3 sequence (DNA): TGCGCCAGTAGTATATTTGAGCGTGGGAGGGGCAATGAGCAGTTCTTC.

This clonotype was counted at least ten times. Since it is a stray read in a library aimed at alpha chains, this beta chain has a size that is not meaningful. This chain links TRBV6-5 with TRBJ2-1; no clear D gene. Germline-derived CDR1 and CDR2 are MNHEY and SVGAGI. This CDR3 spans 14 amino acids. V lost 7 bases and J lost 3, with 13 bases in between. The CDR3 nucleotides are TGTGCCAGCAAATTGGCGCAGAACTACAATGAGCAGTTCTTC. Its protein product is CASKLAQNYNEQFF.

This clonotype was counted at least ten times. This beta chain is an unintended read in a library built for alpha chains; its size means little. This chain links TRBV6-5 with TRBJ1-1; D is ambiguous. V was cut by 6 bases and J by 1 base, with 12 bases left in between. The CDR3 loop spans 14 amino acids. CDR1 is MNHEY and CDR2 is SVGAGI in the germline V gene. CDR3 region: CASRASVANTEAFF. In nucleotides, the CDR3 is TGTGCCAGCAGAGCCTCGGTTGCGAACACTGAAGCTTTCTTT.

A note on this clonotype: Little can be read into the size of this beta chain, an off-target read in a library designed for alpha chains. The chain is built from TRBV30 and TRBJ1-1; 9 bases match TRBD1. The CDR3 sequence is 13 residues long. Trimming cost V 6 bases and J 3 bases; bases outside gene matches: 5. Germline V CDR1 and CDR2: GTSNPN, SVGIG (reference sequence). CDR3 region: CACSGQGDTEAFF. CDR3 sequence (DNA): TGTGCCTGCTCGGGACAGGGAGACACTGAAGCTTTCTTT.